This T cell receptor beta chain was recorded in a study of PD-1 blockade in classical Hodgkin lymphoma. In the study overall: Patients were treated with nivolumab at 3 mg/kg, and this was given intravenously every 2 weeks.

Each patient experienced a relapse that followed autologous stem cell transplantation, and brentuximab vedotin exposure varied. Study outcomes and limitations: No one has yet defined what causes the repertoire differences, which may be disease activity or prior therapy. It was among complete responders that baseline diversity resembled that of newly diagnosed patients.

Data came from immunoSEQ multiplex PCR; TCRdb stores just in-frame clones and leaves some out. The data hold approximately 99,000 clones, with about four fifths observed a single time. V gave up 8 bases and J gave up 5 bases, with 15 bases separating them. In germline, CDR1 is ENHRY, CDR2 SYGVKD. The CDR3 spans 13 residues. With respect to this clone: Its antigen is unknown.

The clonotype was recovered from a human donor with classical Hodgkin lymphoma. Sequencing used peripheral blood mononuclear cells (PBMCs), obtained before the second cycle of nivolumab. V usage is TRBV10-3 and J usage is TRBJ2-5; D may match TRBD1 or TRBD2 (5 bases each). The CDR3 DNA is TGTGCCATCGGGGTCGGGGCTCCTGAGACCCAGTACTTC. Translation: CAIGVGAPETQYF.